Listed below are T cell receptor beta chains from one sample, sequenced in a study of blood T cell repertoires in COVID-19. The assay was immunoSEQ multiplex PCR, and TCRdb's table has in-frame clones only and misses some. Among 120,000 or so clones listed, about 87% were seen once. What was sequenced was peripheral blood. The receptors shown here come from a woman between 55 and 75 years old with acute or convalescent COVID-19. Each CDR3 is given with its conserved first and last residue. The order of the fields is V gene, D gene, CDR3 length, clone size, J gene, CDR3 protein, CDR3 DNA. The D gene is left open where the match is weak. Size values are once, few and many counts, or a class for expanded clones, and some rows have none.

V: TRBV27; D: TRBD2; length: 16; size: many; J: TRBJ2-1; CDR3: CASSFGLAGYYNEQFF; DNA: TGTGCCAGCAGTTTCGGACTAGCGGGCTACTACAATGAGCAGTTCTTC
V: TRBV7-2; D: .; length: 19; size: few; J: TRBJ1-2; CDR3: CASSLGVRRAITSGYGYTF; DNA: TGTGCCAGCAGCTTAGGGGTGAGGAGGGCCATAACCTCTGGCTATGGCTACACCTTC
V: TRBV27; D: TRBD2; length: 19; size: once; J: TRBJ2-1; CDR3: CASSPSWTSGRVKSNEQFF; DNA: TGTGCCAGCAGTCCGAGCTGGACTAGCGGGAGAGTAAAATCCAATGAGCAGTTCTTC
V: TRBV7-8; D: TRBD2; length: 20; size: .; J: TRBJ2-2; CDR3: CASSLVGLAGGTSNTGELFF; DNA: TGTGCCAGCAGCTTAGTTGGTCTAGCGGGAGGGACTTCGAACACCGGGGAGCTGTTTTTT
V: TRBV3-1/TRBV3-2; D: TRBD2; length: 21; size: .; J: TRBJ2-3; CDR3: CASSQDRAILGGRAGTDTQYF; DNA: TGTGCCAGCAGCCAAGACCGGGCGATCTTGGGCGGGAGGGCCGGAACAGATACGCAGTATTTT
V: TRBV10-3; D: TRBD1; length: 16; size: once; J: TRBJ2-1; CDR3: CAIRTEGASTYNEQFF; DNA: TGTGCCATCAGGACAGAGGGGGCATCGACCTACAATGAGCAGTTCTTC
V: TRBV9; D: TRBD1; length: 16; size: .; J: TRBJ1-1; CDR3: CASSDASGGWGTEAFF; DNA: TGTGCCAGCAGCGACGCCTCAGGGGGCTGGGGCACTGAAGCTTTCTTT
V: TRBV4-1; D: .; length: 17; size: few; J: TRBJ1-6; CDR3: CASSLRSGETYNSPLHF; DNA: TGCGCCAGCAGCCTCCGATCGGGGGAGACCTATAATTCACCCCTCCACTTT
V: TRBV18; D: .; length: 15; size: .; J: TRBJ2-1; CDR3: CASSPERDRFNEQFF; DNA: TGTGCCAGCTCACCAGAACGGGATCGGTTCAATGAGCAGTTCTTC
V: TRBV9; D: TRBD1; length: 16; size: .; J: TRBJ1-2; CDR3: CASSPGQGAVNYGYTF; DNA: TGTGCCAGCAGCCCTGGACAGGGGGCTGTTAACTATGGCTACACCTTC
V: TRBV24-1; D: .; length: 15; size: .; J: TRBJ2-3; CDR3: CATSSTAGNTDTQYF; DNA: TGTGCCACCAGTTCAACGGCGGGAAACACAGATACGCAGTATTTT
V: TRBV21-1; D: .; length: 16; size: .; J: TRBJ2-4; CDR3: CASSRRQLLAKNIQYF; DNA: TGTGCCAGCAGCCGCAGACAGCTCCTAGCCAAAAACATTCAGTACTTC
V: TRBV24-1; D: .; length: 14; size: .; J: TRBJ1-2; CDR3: CATSDLEGRGGYTF; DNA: TGTGCCACCAGTGATTTAGAGGGTCGGGGTGGCTACACCTTC
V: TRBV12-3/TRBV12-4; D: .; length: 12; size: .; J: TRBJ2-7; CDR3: CASSFDSYEQYF; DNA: TGTGCCAGCAGTTTCGACAGCTACGAGCAGTACTTC
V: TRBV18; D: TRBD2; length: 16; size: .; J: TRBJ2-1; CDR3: CASSPGLAESNNEQFF; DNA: TGTGCCAGCTCACCTGGACTAGCGGAGAGCAACAATGAGCAGTTCTTC
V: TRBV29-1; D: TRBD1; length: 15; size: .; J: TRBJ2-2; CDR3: CSATYGQGNTGELFF; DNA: TGCAGCGCCACCTACGGACAGGGGAACACCGGGGAGCTGTTTTTT
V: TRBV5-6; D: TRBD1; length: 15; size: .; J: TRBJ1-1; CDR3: CASSSDQGAATEAFF; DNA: TGTGCCAGCAGCTCAGATCAGGGGGCAGCCACTGAAGCTTTCTTT
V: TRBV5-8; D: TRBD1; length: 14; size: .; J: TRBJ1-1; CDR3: CASSLAPGQLEAFF; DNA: TGTGCCAGCAGCTTGGCTCCGGGACAGCTTGAAGCTTTCTTT
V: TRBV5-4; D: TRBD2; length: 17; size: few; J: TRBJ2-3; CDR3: CASSLAGTSGTTDTQYF; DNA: TGTGCCAGCAGCTTGGCCGGGACTAGCGGGACCACAGATACGCAGTATTTT
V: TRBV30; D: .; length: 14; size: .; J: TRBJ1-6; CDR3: CAWIRGFGNSPLHF; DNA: TGTGCCTGGATCCGAGGGTTTGGGAATTCACCCCTCCACTTT
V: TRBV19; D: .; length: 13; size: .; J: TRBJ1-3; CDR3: CASSSVSGNTIYF; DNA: TGTGCCAGTAGTAGCGTCTCTGGAAACACCATATATTTT
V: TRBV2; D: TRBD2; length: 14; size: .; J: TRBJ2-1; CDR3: CASGKGLADNEQFF; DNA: TGTGCCAGCGGAAAGGGACTAGCGGACAATGAGCAGTTCTTC
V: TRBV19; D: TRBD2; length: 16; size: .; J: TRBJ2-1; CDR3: CASRETGGSSYNEQFF; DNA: TGTGCCAGTAGGGAAACCGGGGGGAGCTCCTACAATGAGCAGTTCTTC
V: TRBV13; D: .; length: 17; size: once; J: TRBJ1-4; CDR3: CASSLRRGREGNEKLFF; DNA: TGTGCCAGCAGTTTAAGGAGGGGACGGGAAGGTAATGAAAAACTGTTTTTT
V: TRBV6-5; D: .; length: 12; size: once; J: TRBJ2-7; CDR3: CASGAGAYEQYF; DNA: TGTGCCAGCGGGGCAGGGGCCTACGAGCAGTACTTC
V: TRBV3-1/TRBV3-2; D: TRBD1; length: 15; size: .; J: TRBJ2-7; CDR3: CASSHAGTGSYEQYF; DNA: TGTGCCAGCAGCCATGCCGGGACAGGGTCCTACGAGCAGTACTTC
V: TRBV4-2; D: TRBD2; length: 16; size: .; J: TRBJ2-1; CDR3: CASSQATSGTYNEQFF; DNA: TGTGCCAGCAGCCAAGCGACTAGCGGGACCTACAATGAGCAGTTCTTC
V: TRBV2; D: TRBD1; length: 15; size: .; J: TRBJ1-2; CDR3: CASREGTASPYGYTF; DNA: TGTGCCAGCAGAGAGGGGACAGCATCTCCCTATGGCTACACCTTC
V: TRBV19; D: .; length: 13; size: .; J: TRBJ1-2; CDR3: CASSPGTNYGYTF; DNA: TGTGCCAGTAGCCCAGGGACAAACTATGGCTACACCTTC
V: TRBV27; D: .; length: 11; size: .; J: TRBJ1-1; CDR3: CASSLRGEAFF; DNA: TGTGCCAGCAGTTTAAGGGGTGAAGCTTTCTTT
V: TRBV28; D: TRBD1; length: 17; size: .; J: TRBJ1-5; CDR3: CASSSAQGVGNAGPQHF; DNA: TGTGCCAGCAGTTCCGCCCAGGGGGTGGGTAACGCTGGGCCCCAGCATTTT
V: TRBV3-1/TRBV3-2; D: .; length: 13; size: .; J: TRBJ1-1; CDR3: CASSPDSNTEAFF; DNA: TGTGCCAGCAGCCCGGACTCGAACACTGAAGCTTTCTTT
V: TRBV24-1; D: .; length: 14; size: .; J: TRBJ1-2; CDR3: CATSDFQVGYGYTF; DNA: TGTGCCACCAGTGATTTTCAGGTTGGCTATGGCTACACCTTC
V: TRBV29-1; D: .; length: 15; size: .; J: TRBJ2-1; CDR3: CSVGGGAGGYNEQFF; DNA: TGCAGCGTTGGGGGAGGTGCAGGGGGCTACAATGAGCAGTTCTTC
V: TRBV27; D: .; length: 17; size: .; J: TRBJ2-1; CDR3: CASSLGLVGVVSNEQFF; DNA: TGTGCCAGCAGTTTAGGGTTGGTGGGAGTAGTATCCAATGAGCAGTTCTTC
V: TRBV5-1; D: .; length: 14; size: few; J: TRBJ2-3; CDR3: CASSLEASGDTQYF; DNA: TGCGCCAGCAGCTTGGAGGCGTCGGGGGATACGCAGTATTTT
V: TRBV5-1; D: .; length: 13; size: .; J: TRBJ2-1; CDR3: CASSLPTYNEQFF; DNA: TGCGCCAGCAGCTTGCCAACCTACAATGAGCAGTTCTTC
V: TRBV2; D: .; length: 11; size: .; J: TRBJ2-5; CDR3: CASGLQETQYF; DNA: TGTGCCAGCGGCCTCCAAGAGACCCAGTACTTC
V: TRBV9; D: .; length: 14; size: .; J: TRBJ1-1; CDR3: CASSPRRVGTEAFF; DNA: TGTGCCAGCAGCCCTCGGAGGGTAGGTACTGAAGCTTTCTTT
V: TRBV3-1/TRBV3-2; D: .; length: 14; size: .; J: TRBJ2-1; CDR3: CASSPLFGGNEQFF; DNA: TGTGCCAGCAGCCCCCTTTTTGGCGGTAATGAGCAGTTCTTC
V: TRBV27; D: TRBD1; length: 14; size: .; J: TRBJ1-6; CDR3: CASSPWTGKSPLHF; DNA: TGTGCCAGCAGTCCCTGGACAGGGAAGTCACCCCTCCACTTT